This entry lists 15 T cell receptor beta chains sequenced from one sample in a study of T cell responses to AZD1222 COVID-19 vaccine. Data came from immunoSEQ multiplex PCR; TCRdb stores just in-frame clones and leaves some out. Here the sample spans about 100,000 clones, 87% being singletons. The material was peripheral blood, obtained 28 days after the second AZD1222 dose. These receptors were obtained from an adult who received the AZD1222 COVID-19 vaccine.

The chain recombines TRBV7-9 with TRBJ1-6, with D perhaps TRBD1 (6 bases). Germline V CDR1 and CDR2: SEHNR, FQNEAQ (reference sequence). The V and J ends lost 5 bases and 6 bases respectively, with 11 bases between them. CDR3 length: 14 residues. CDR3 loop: CASSTGAGNSPLHF. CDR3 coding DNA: TGTGCCAGCAGCACGGGGGCAGGTAATTCACCCCTCCACTTT. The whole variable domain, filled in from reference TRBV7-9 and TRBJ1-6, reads DTGVSQNPRHKITKRGQNVTFRCDPISEHNRLYWYRQTLGQGPEFLTYFQNEAQLEKSRLLSDRFSAERPKGSFSTLEIQRTEQGDSAMYLCASSTGAGNSPLHFGNGTRLTVT.

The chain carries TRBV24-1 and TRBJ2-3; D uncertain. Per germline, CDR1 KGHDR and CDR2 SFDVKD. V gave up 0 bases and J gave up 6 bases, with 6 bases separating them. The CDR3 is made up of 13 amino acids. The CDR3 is CATSDLWVDTQYF. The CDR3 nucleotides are TGTGCCACCAGTGATTTGTGGGTGGATACGCAGTATTTT.

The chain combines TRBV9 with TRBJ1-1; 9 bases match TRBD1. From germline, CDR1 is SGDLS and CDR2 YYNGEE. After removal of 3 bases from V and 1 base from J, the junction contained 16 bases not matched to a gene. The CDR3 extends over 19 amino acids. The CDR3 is CASSARPHPGQGWNTEAFF. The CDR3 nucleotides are TGTGCCAGCAGCGCTCGTCCCCACCCGGGACAGGGATGGAACACTGAAGCTTTCTTT.

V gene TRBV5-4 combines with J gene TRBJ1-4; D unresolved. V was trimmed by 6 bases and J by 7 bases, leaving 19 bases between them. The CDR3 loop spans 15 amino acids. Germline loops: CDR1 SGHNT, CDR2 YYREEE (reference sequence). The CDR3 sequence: CASTSPETAGEKLFF. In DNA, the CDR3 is TGTGCCAGCACCAGCCCCGAGACTGCGGGTGAAAAACTGTTTTTT.

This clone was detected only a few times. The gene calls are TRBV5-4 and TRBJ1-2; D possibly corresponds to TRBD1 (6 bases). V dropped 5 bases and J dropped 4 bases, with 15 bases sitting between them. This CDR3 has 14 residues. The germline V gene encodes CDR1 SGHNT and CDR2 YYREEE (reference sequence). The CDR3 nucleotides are TGTGCCAGCAGTCCGCAAGGGGGGTCCTATGGCTACACCTTC. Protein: CASSPQGGSYGYTF. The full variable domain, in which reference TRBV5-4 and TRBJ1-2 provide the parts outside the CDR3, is ETGVTQSPTHLIKTRGQQVTLRCSSQSGHNTVSWYQQALGQGPQFIFQYYREEENGRGNFPPRFSGLQFPNYSSELNVNALELDDSALYLCASSPQGGSYGYTFGSGTRLTVV.

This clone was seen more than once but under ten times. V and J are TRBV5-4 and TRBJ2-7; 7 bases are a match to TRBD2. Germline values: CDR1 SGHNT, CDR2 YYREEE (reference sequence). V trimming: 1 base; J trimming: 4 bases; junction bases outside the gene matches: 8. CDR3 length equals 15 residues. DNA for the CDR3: TGTGCCAGCAGCTTGCCCGGGACTACGATTTACGAGCAGTACTTC. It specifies CASSLPGTTIYEQYF.

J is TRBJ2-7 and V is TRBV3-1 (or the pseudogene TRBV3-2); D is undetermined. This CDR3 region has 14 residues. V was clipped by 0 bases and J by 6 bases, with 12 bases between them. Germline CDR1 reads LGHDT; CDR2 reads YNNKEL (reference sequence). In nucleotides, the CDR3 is TGTGCCAGCAGCCAAGATAAAGAGTGGGGCGAGCAGTACTTC. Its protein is CASSQDKEWGEQYF.

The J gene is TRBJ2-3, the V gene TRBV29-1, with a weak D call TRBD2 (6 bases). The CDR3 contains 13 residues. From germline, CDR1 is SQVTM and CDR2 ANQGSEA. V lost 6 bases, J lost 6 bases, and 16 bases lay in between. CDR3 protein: CSVRAGLGDTQYF. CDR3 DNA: TGCAGCGTACGGGCGGGGTTGGGGGATACGCAGTATTTT.

The CDR3 sequence: CASSQASYYEQYF. The CDR3 region has the DNA TGTGCCAGCAGCCAAGCCAGTTACTACGAGCAGTACTTC. The chain joins TRBV3-1 (or the pseudogene TRBV3-2) to TRBJ2-7, with unresolved D. V was cut by 1 base and J by 3 bases, with 7 bases left in between. Germline-derived CDR1 and CDR2 are LGHDT and YNNKEL (reference sequence). There are 13 residues in the CDR3.

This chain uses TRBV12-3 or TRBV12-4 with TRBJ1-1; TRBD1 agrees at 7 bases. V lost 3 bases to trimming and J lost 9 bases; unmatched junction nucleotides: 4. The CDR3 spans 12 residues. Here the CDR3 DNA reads TGTGCCAGCAGTTTCCGGGACAGTCAAGCTTTCTTT. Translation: CASSFRDSQAFF.

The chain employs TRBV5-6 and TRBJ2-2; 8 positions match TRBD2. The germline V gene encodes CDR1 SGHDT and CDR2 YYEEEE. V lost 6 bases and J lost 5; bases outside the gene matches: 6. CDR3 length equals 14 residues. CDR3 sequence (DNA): TGTGCCAGCAAACGGGGGGGCCGGACCGGGGAGCTGTTTTTT. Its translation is CASKRGGRTGELFF.

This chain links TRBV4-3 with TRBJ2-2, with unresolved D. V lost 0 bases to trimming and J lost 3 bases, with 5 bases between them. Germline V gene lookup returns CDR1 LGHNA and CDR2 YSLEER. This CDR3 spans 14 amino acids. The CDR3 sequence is CASSQEPDTGELFF. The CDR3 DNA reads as TGCGCCAGCAGCCAAGAACCGGACACCGGGGAGCTGTTTTTT.

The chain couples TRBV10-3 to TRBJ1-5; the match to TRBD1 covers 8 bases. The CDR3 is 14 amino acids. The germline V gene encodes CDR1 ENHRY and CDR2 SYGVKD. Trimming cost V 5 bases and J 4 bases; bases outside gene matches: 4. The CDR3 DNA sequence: TGTGCCATCAGTAACGACAGGGGAAATCAGCCCCAGCATTTT. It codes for CAISNDRGNQPQHF.

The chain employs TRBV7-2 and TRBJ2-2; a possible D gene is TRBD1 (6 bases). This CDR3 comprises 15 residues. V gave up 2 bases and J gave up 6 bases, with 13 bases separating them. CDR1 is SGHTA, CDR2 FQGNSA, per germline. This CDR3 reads CASSLIQGRAGELFF. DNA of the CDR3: TGTGCCAGCAGCTTAATACAGGGCAGGGCCGGGGAGCTGTTTTTT.

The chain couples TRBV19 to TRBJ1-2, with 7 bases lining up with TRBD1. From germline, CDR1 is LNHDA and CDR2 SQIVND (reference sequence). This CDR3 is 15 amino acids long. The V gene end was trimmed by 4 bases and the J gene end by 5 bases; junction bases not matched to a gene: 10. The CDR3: CASSSRQGPIYGYTF. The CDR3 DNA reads TGTGCCAGTAGTAGCAGACAGGGACCAATATATGGCTACACCTTC. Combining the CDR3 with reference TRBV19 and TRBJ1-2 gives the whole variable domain DGGITQSPKYLFRKEGQNVTLSCEQNLNHDAMYWYRQDPGQGLRLIYYSQIVNDFQKGDIAEGYSVSREKKESFPLTVTSAQKNPTAFYLCASSSRQGPIYGYTFGSGTRLTVV.